This passage covers 19 T cell receptor beta chains from one sample sequenced in a study of blood T cell repertoires in COVID-19. Clones were sequenced by immunoSEQ multiplex PCR, and TCRdb holds only the in-frame ones, with some missing. The table lists approximately 110,000 clones, approximately 84% of them singletons. Sequencing used peripheral blood. Receptor source: a man aged 45-65 years with acute or convalescent COVID-19.

The J gene is TRBJ1-5, the V gene TRBV20-1, with a weak D call TRBD1 (6 bases). CDR1 is DFQATT and CDR2 is SNEGSKA in the germline V gene (reference sequence). The CDR3 runs to 11 residues. DNA for the CDR3: TGCAGCACAGGGAACAATCAGCCCCAGCATTTT. Protein: CSTGNNQPQHF.

The chain couples TRBV6-2 or TRBV6-3 to TRBJ1-2, with no clear D. V was shortened by 4 bases and J by 2 bases, with 11 bases between the two germline ends. CDR3 length equals 14 residues. Germline V gives CDR1 MNHEY, CDR2 SVGEGT. The CDR3 protein is CASSSRVPNYGYTF. The DNA of the CDR3 is TGTGCCAGCAGTTCGCGGGTCCCAAACTATGGCTACACCTTC.

The CDR3 nucleotides are TGTGCCAGCAGCTTAGGTAGCATGGGTACGCAGTATTTT. Translating it yields CASSLGSMGTQYF. The rearrangement links TRBV11-2 to TRBJ2-3; D ambiguous. This CDR3 is built from 13 residues. CDR1 is SGHAT, CDR2 FQNNGV, per germline. V was clipped by 1 base and J by 8 bases, with 10 bases between them.

The chain couples TRBV7-2 to TRBJ1-4, with 7 positions matching TRBD1. V lost 5 bases to trimming and J lost 8 bases; unmatched junction nucleotides: 11. The germline V gene has CDR1 SGHTA and CDR2 FQGNSA. The CDR3 sequence is 15 residues long. The CDR3 nucleotides read TGTGCCAGCAGCCTAGGCCGGACAGGAGGAGAAAAACTGTTTTTT. Amino acids: CASSLGRTGGEKLFF. Together with reference TRBV7-2 and TRBJ1-4, the CDR3 gives the full variable domain: GAGVSQSPSNKVTEKGKDVELRCDPISGHTALYWYRQSLGQGLEFLIYFQGNSAPDKSGLPSDRFSAERTGGSVSTLTIQRTQQEDSAVYLCASSLGRTGGEKLFFGSGTQLSVL.

This rearrangement joins TRBV28 to TRBJ1-6; tentatively, D is TRBD1 (6 bases). Trimming stripped 5 bases from V and 7 bases from J, with 18 bases between. CDR1 MDHEN and CDR2 SYDVKM come from the germline V gene. CDR3 length: 16 amino acids. The CDR3 nucleotides are TGTGCCAGCAGTCCGGGACAAGTCCCTGCAAATTCACCCCTCCACTTT. Translation gives CASSPGQVPANSPLHF.

A few counts support this clone. The CDR3 DNA reads TGCGCCAGCAGCCAAGTTGGAGGACAGGGTCCCTACGAGCAGTACTTC. This gives the protein CASSQVGGQGPYEQYF. This chain connects TRBV4-1 to TRBJ2-7, with 8 bases matching TRBD1. The CDR3 is made up of 16 amino acids. Germline V gene data show CDR1 as MGHRA and CDR2 as YSYEKL. V trimming: 1 base; J trimming: 2 bases; junction bases outside the gene matches: 7.

The V and J genes are TRBV6-5 and TRBJ1-5; 9 bases match TRBD1. This CDR3 spans 15 amino acids. J was trimmed by 1 base and V by 4 bases; bases with no gene match: 2. Germline V CDR1 and CDR2: MNHEY, SVGAGI. In nucleotides, the CDR3 is TGTGCCAGCAGTTGGACAGGGGTCAGCAATCAGCCCCAGCATTTT. This encodes CASSWTGVSNQPQHF.

The CDR3 coding sequence is TGTGCCAGCAGCATCACAGGGGGCCGAACCGGGGAGCTGTTTTTT. Residues: CASSITGGRTGELFF. The chain links TRBV5-6 to TRBJ2-2, with 9 nucleotides matching TRBD1. CDR3 size: 15 residues. The germline V gene encodes CDR1 SGHDT and CDR2 YYEEEE. V trimming: 4 bases; J trimming: 5 bases; junction bases outside the gene matches: 6.

V gene TRBV6-5 combines with J gene TRBJ2-2, with 11 positions matching TRBD2. CDR3 size: 14 residues. Germline V gene lookup returns CDR1 MNHEY and CDR2 SVGAGI. Losses at the gene ends were 8 bases for V and 2 bases for J; bases not matched to a gene: 1. CDR3 sequence reads: CASGTSGNTGELFF. The CDR3 DNA reads as TGTGCCAGCGGGACTAGCGGAAACACCGGGGAGCTGTTTTTT.

This chain uses TRBV3-1 (or the pseudogene TRBV3-2) with TRBJ1-2; tentative D call: TRBD1 (6 bases). V shed 3 bases and J shed 7 bases, with 12 bases lying between them. From germline, CDR1 is LGHDT and CDR2 YNNKEL (reference sequence). This CDR3 is built from 13 residues. The CDR3 region has the DNA TGTGCCAGCAGCCACGCAACAGGGTCTGGCTACACCTTC. This translates into CASSHATGSGYTF.

The V gene is TRBV11-2, the J gene TRBJ2-3; D unresolved. V was shortened by 2 bases and J by 4 bases, with 7 bases between the two germline ends. This CDR3 is built from 13 residues. From germline, CDR1 is SGHAT and CDR2 FQNNGV. CDR3 protein: CASSLPNSDTQYF. Here the CDR3 DNA reads TGTGCCAGCAGCTTACCTAACTCAGATACGCAGTATTTT.

V and J are TRBV6-2 or TRBV6-3 and TRBJ2-7, with D perhaps TRBD1 (6 bases). Between the trimmed V and J ends, which lost 2 bases and 5 bases, there was a span of 13 bases. The CDR3 spans 14 residues. CDR1 is MNHEY and CDR2 is SVGEGT in the germline V gene. The CDR3 protein is CASSYGTRGDEQYV. The CDR3 DNA is TGTGCCAGCAGTTACGGGACAAGGGGCGACGAGCAGTACGTC.

The chain carries TRBV5-1 and TRBJ2-2, with D perhaps TRBD1 (6 bases). The CDR3 is 15 amino acids. V was pared by 2 bases and J by 2 bases, with 10 bases between. Per the germline V gene, CDR1 is SGHRS and CDR2 is YFSETQ. CDR3 nucleotides: TGCGCCAGCAGCTTACGACAGGATAACACCGGGGAGCTGTTTTTT. It codes for CASSLRQDNTGELFF.

The chain has TRBV19 and TRBJ1-3; weak D call: TRBD1 (6 bases). The CDR3 is 13 residues long. Deletions cut 6 bases from V and 4 bases from J, with 10 bases between. In germline, CDR1 is LNHDA, CDR2 SQIVND (reference sequence). CDR3 nucleotides: TGTGCCAGTAGGTCCACAGGGGGAAACACCATATATTTT. This gives the protein CASRSTGGNTIYF.

The chain has TRBV5-4 and TRBJ2-1, with D tentatively TRBD1 (6 bases). V gave up 1 base and J gave up 5 bases, with 10 bases separating them. Per germline, CDR1 SGHNT and CDR2 YYREEE (reference sequence). There are 14 residues in the CDR3. The CDR3 bases are TGTGCCAGCAGCTTGTCAGGGGTGGACAATGAGCAGTTCTTC. Translating gives CASSLSGVDNEQFF.

The V gene is TRBV6-6, the J gene TRBJ2-7; perhaps TRBD2 as D (7 bases). The V and J ends lost 7 bases and 0 bases respectively, with 13 bases between them. Germline-derived CDR1 and CDR2 are MNHNY and SVGAGI (reference sequence). The CDR3 loop spans 14 amino acids. CDR3 loop: CASMRGGDSYEQYF. DNA of the CDR3: TGTGCCAGCATGAGGGGGGGGGACTCCTACGAGCAGTACTTC.

The count of this clone is one. The CDR3 protein is CAISDAGGQETQYF. The CDR3 bases are TGTGCCATCAGTGACGCGGGGGGCCAAGAGACCCAGTACTTC. The chain combines TRBV10-3 with TRBJ2-5; 8 nucleotides align to TRBD2. J was trimmed by 1 base and V by 3 bases; bases with no gene match: 1. CDR3 length: 14 amino acids. Germline loops: CDR1 ENHRY, CDR2 SYGVKD.

The V and J genes are TRBV2 and TRBJ1-1; 8 bases map to TRBD1. Germline lookup yields CDR1 SNHLY and CDR2 FYNNEI. Germline trimming cut 4 bases from V and 5 bases from J; bases unmatched to any gene: 9. There are 15 residues in the CDR3. CDR3 sequence (DNA): TGTGCCAGCAGTGTATCCGGACAGGGATGGACTGAAGCTTTCTTT. Translated: CASSVSGQGWTEAFF.

The table lists this clone with a count of one. The chain employs TRBV2 and TRBJ2-5; no clear D. The germline V gene encodes CDR1 SNHLY and CDR2 FYNNEI. V lost 10 bases to trimming and J lost 4 bases, with 16 bases between them. There are 13 residues in the CDR3. The CDR3 region is CATTGELGETQYF. The CDR3 coding sequence is TGTGCCACCACGGGTGAATTAGGAGAGACCCAGTACTTC.